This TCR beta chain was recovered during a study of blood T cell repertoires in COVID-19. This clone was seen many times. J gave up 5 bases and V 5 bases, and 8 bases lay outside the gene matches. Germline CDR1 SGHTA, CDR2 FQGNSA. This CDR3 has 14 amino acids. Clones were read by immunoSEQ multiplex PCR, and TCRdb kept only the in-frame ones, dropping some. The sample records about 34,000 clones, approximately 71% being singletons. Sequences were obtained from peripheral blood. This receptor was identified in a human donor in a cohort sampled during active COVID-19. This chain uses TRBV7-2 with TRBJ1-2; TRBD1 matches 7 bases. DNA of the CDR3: TGTGCCAGCAGCCCAACACAGGGGTGGTATGGCTACACCTTC. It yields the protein CASSPTQGWYGYTF.